This passage covers 23 T cell receptor beta chains from one sample sequenced in a study of blood T cell repertoires in COVID-19. Assay: immunoSEQ multiplex PCR; the TCRdb copy retains only in-frame clones and omits some. The table shows approximately 160,000 clones, with about 88% occurring only once. Specimen: peripheral blood. The source is a man aged 55-75 years with COVID-19, enrolled during active disease.

This clone turned up a few times. The J gene is TRBJ1-1, the V gene TRBV12-5, with a tentative D call TRBD1 (5 bases). Trimming took 6 bases from V and 4 from J, leaving 18 bases between them. Germline V gives CDR1 LGHNT, CDR2 FRNRAP. The CDR3 is made up of 15 amino acids. DNA for the CDR3: TGTGCTAGTGGGGGCTCGACAGTCCGATTCACTGAAGCTTTCTTT. Amino acids: CASGGSTVRFTEAFF.

The rearrangement uses TRBV19 and TRBJ2-7; 9 nucleotides line up with TRBD1. CDR3 size: 15 residues. CDR1 LNHDA and CDR2 SQIVND come from the germline V gene (reference sequence). V shed 3 bases and J 3 bases; nucleotides not matched to a gene: 6. In nucleotides, the CDR3 is TGTGCCAGTAGTATTTATGCGGGACAGGGCTACGAGCAGTACTTC. It encodes CASSIYAGQGYEQYF. The full variable domain, with the rest looked up from reference TRBV19 and TRBJ2-7, is DGGITQSPKYLFRKEGQNVTLSCEQNLNHDAMYWYRQDPGQGLRLIYYSQIVNDFQKGDIAEGYSVSREKKESFPLTVTSAQKNPTAFYLCASSIYAGQGYEQYFGPGTRLTVT.

This chain joins TRBV11-3 and TRBJ2-5; D unresolved. Germline lookup yields CDR1 SGHNT and CDR2 YENEEA. V dropped 5 bases and J dropped 2 bases, with 12 bases sitting between them. The CDR3 runs to 14 residues. The CDR3 nucleotides are TGTGCCAGCAGCCGATCTCCACAGCAAGAGACCCAGTACTTC. It yields the protein CASSRSPQQETQYF.

The CDR3 here is CAWTDRGWTEAFF. DNA for the CDR3: TGTGCCTGGACGGACAGGGGGTGGACTGAAGCTTTCTTT. The rearrangement uses TRBV30 and TRBJ1-1, with 10 bases fitting TRBD1. In germline, CDR1 is GTSNPN, CDR2 SVGIG (reference sequence). V dropped 4 bases and J dropped 5; count of bases not matched to a gene: 4. CDR3 size: 13 residues.

As regards this clone: The sample contains more than one DNA sequence encoding this CDR3. The chain couples TRBV5-1 to TRBJ2-7, with TRBD2 as a possible D gene (6 bases). CDR1 is SGHRS and CDR2 is YFSETQ in the germline V gene. The CDR3 loop spans 13 amino acids. The V and J ends lost 1 base and 4 bases respectively, with 9 bases between them. The CDR3 loop is CASSLSAGYEQYF. CDR3 nucleotides: TGCGCCAGCAGCTTGTCTGCGGGGTACGAGCAGTACTTC.

V is TRBV4-2 and J is TRBJ1-5, with D unresolved. The CDR3 contains 13 residues. V was shortened by 0 bases and J by 8 bases, with 8 bases between the two germline ends. Germline CDR1 LGHNA, CDR2 YNFKEQ. The CDR3 loop is CASSQEILKPQHF. The DNA of the CDR3 is TGTGCCAGCAGCCAAGAAATCCTTAAGCCCCAGCATTTT.

CDR3 bases: TGTGCCAGCAGCGTAGCTGGCGGGAGGTCGGGGGATACGCAGTATTTT. Its protein product is CASSVAGGRSGDTQYF. V gene TRBV9 combines with J gene TRBJ2-3; 8 bases match TRBD2. The V gene end was trimmed by 0 bases and the J gene end by 6 bases; junction bases not matched to a gene: 9. Germline lookup yields CDR1 SGDLS and CDR2 YYNGEE. The CDR3 extends over 16 amino acids.

The chain combines TRBV19 with TRBJ1-1; 7 nucleotides match TRBD1. The germline gives CDR1 LNHDA, CDR2 SQIVND (reference sequence). This CDR3 spans 18 amino acids. J lost 4 bases, V lost 6 bases, and 20 bases had no gene match. DNA for the CDR3: TGTGCCAGTAGAGGGGCGGGACAGCTTCCCTTCCAGGGCACTGAAGCTTTCTTT. Translating gives CASRGAGQLPFQGTEAFF. Based on the CDR3 plus reference TRBV19 and TRBJ1-1, the full variable domain is DGGITQSPKYLFRKEGQNVTLSCEQNLNHDAMYWYRQDPGQGLRLIYYSQIVNDFQKGDIAEGYSVSREKKESFPLTVTSAQKNPTAFYLCASRGAGQLPFQGTEAFFGQGTRLTVV.

This CDR3 reads CSVAEQPATTGGNTIYF. CDR3 DNA sequence: TGCAGCGTTGCGGAGCAGCCCGCGACTACTGGAGGAAACACCATATATTTT. J is TRBJ1-3 and V is TRBV29-1; D gene unclear. The CDR3 length is 17 residues. Germline V CDR1 and CDR2: SQVTM, ANQGSEA. V was pared by 4 bases and J by 4 bases, with 23 bases between.

This chain connects TRBV6-2 or TRBV6-3 to TRBJ1-1, with TRBD1 matching 7 bases. The germline V gene encodes CDR1 MNHEY and CDR2 SVGEGT. The length of the CDR3 is 14 residues. Trimming at V came to 5 bases and at J to 0 bases, leaving 3 bases not matched to a gene. Here the CDR3 DNA reads TGTGCCAGCAGTGACAGGGTAATGAACACTGAAGCTTTCTTT. Protein sequence: CASSDRVMNTEAFF.

CDR3 residues: CASSPRDRAGSPLHF. DNA of the CDR3: TGTGCCAGCAGTCCCAGGGACAGGGCTGGTTCACCCCTCCACTTT. The rearrangement links TRBV28 to TRBJ1-6; TRBD1 agrees at 9 bases. Germline V gene lookup returns CDR1 MDHEN and CDR2 SYDVKM. The CDR3 consists of 15 residues. The junction had 8 bases not matched to a gene; V was cut back by 5 bases and J by 9 bases.

V and J are TRBV6-1 and TRBJ2-2; TRBD1 matches at 8 bases. After removal of 6 bases from V and 13 bases from J, the junction contained 4 bases not matched to a gene. The CDR3 is 11 amino acids. Looked up from germline, CDR1 is MNHNS and CDR2 is SASEGT. The CDR3 loop is CASSGDRGLFF. The CDR3 DNA reads TGTGCCAGCAGCGGTGACAGGGGGCTGTTTTTT.

This clone was observed a few times. The chain links TRBV6-1 to TRBJ1-5; possible D gene TRBD1, 6 bases. CDR1 is MNHNS, CDR2 SASEGT, per germline. There are 16 residues in the CDR3. V was trimmed by 2 bases and J by 2 bases, leaving 13 bases between them. In DNA form, the CDR3 reads TGTGCCAGCAGTGAATTAGCAGGGGTCCGCAATCAGCCCCAGCATTTT. Translated, it gives CASSELAGVRNQPQHF.

The V call is TRBV9, the J call TRBJ2-3; 7 bases are a match to TRBD2. The CDR3 has 14 residues. The V gene's germline CDR1 is SGDLS and CDR2 YYNGEE. V gave up 1 base and J gave up 4 bases; unmatched junction bases: 3. This CDR3 is CASSVSGIADTQYF. In DNA, the CDR3 is TGTGCCAGCAGCGTAAGCGGGATCGCAGATACGCAGTATTTT. Using reference TRBV9 and TRBJ2-3 for the parts outside the CDR3, the full variable domain is DSGVTQTPKHLITATGQRVTLRCSPRSGDLSVYWYQQSLDQGLQFLIQYYNGEERAKGNILERFSAQQFPDLHSELNLSSLELGDSALYFCASSVSGIADTQYFGPGTRLTVL.

V is TRBV29-1 and J is TRBJ2-7; the match to TRBD1 covers 7 bases. CDR3 length equals 14 residues. V lost 0 bases to trimming and J lost 5 bases; unmatched junction nucleotides: 7. CDR1 and CDR2 (germline): SQVTM, ANQGSEA. The CDR3 region has the DNA TGCAGCGTTGAAGATCAGGGGGTTCGTAACGAGCAGTACTTC. The encoded protein is CSVEDQGVRNEQYF.

This clone showed up just once. The chain employs TRBV6-5 and TRBJ1-6; TRBD1 might be the D (6 bases). From germline, CDR1 is MNHEY and CDR2 SVGAGI. V was shortened by 5 bases and J by 7 bases, with 15 bases between the two germline ends. This CDR3 comprises 15 residues. The CDR3 DNA is TGTGCCAGCAGTCCCGCGGGCCAGGGGAATTCACCCCTCCACTTT. As protein: CASSPAGQGNSPLHF.

This clone showed up just a few times. The rearrangement links TRBV5-4 to TRBJ1-1; the D is unclear. Germline CDR1 is SGHNT and CDR2 is YYREEE (reference sequence). The CDR3 spans 13 residues. The V gene lost 4 bases and the J gene lost 1 base, with 8 bases spanning the gap. CDR3 protein: CASSLPPNTEAFF. CDR3 nucleotide sequence: TGTGCCAGCAGCCTCCCCCCGAACACTGAAGCTTTCTTT.

CDR3 residues: CASIVTGSPETRSGELFF. The CDR3 DNA sequence: TGTGCCAGCATCGTAACGGGGTCCCCAGAAACGAGATCCGGGGAGCTGTTTTTT. This chain uses TRBV28 with TRBJ2-2; D might be TRBD2 (5 bases). This CDR3 region has 18 residues. CDR1 is MDHEN and CDR2 is SYDVKM in the germline V gene. V was trimmed by 7 bases and J by 6 bases, leaving 27 bases between them.

This clone was detected a few times. This chain uses TRBV7-8 with TRBJ1-1, with D unresolved. Trimming took 6 bases from V and 0 from J, leaving 8 bases between them. The V gene's germline CDR1 is SGHVS and CDR2 FQNEAQ. The CDR3 length is 13 residues. This chain's CDR3 is CASSYGLNTEAFF. CDR3 DNA sequence: TGTGCCAGCAGTTATGGGCTGAACACTGAAGCTTTCTTT.

The chain uses TRBV13 and TRBJ2-3; TRBD1 is a possible D gene (10 bases). In germline, CDR1 is PRHDT, CDR2 FYEKMQ (reference sequence). V gave up 5 bases and J gave up 0 bases, with 33 bases separating them. CDR3 length: 22 amino acids. The CDR3 region has the DNA TGTGCCAGCAGCCCCCGAAAAAGGACAGGGGGGACTAGCTCCGCTAGCACAGATACGCAGTATTTT. Amino acids: CASSPRKRTGGTSSASTDTQYF.

J is TRBJ1-5 and V is TRBV6-6; 11 bases are shared with TRBD1. The trim removed 4 bases at V and 7 bases at J, leaving 9 bases unmatched. Germline V gene lookup returns CDR1 MNHNY and CDR2 SVGAGI (reference sequence). The CDR3 sequence is 16 residues long. Here the CDR3 DNA reads TGTGCCAGCAGTTTCGGACAGGGGGCCGCGGAGCAGCCCCAGCATTTT. Amino acids: CASSFGQGAAEQPQHF.

This clone was detected only a few times. The rearrangement links TRBV7-2 to TRBJ2-3; the D is unclear. The CDR3 spans 15 residues. The germline CDR1 and CDR2 sequences are SGHTA and FQGNSA. The V gene lost 2 bases and the J gene lost 4 bases, with 13 bases spanning the gap. The chain's CDR3 is CASSLSSWFPDTQYF. The DNA of the CDR3 is TGTGCCAGCAGCTTATCTAGTTGGTTCCCAGATACGCAGTATTTT.

The chain carries TRBV15 and TRBJ1-4; D is possibly TRBD1 (5 bases). This CDR3 spans 15 amino acids. The V end was cut by 0 bases, the J end by 8 bases, with 13 bases between. Germline values: CDR1 LNHNV, CDR2 YYDKDF (reference sequence). CDR3 sequence (DNA): TGTGCCACCAGCAGAGATGGACAACGGCGGGAAAAACTGTTTTTT. Amino acid sequence: CATSRDGQRREKLFF.